These 29 T cell receptor beta chains share one sample of origin, sequenced in a study of blood T cell repertoires in COVID-19. Sequencing used immunoSEQ multiplex PCR; TCRdb keeps in-frame clones, though not all of them. Among around 280,000 clones, more than 75% were seen once, and the ten largest hold 2% to 2.5%. Input material: peripheral blood. Source of these receptors: a young woman who had recovered from COVID-19.

The chain combines TRBV18 with TRBJ2-7; the D is unclear. In germline, CDR1 is KGHSH, CDR2 LQKENI. V gave up 5 bases and J gave up 0 bases, with 11 bases separating them. CDR3 length equals 14 residues. Here the CDR3 DNA reads TGTGCCAGCTCATTCACTGACACCTCCTACGAGCAGTACTTC. This translates into CASSFTDTSYEQYF.

This chain uses TRBV29-1 with TRBJ1-5; 8 nucleotides agree with TRBD1. V gave up 4 bases and J gave up 6 bases; unmatched junction bases: 5. Germline V gene lookup returns CDR1 SQVTM and CDR2 ANQGSEA. The CDR3 totals 13 residues. The CDR3 DNA follows: TGCAGCGTTGGAAACAGGGGGGGTCAGCCCCAGCATTTT. The encoded protein is CSVGNRGGQPQHF.

This chain links TRBV28 with TRBJ2-1; 7 bases match TRBD1. The CDR3 is 17 residues long. CDR1 is MDHEN, CDR2 SYDVKM, per germline. V lost 5 bases to trimming and J lost 3 bases; unmatched junction nucleotides: 13. This CDR3 is CASSPLQTGKGYNEQFF. The CDR3 DNA reads TGTGCCAGCAGTCCCCTACAGACAGGGAAAGGCTACAATGAGCAGTTCTTC.

This sequence joins TRBV5-1 and TRBJ2-5; 8 nucleotides line up with TRBD1. CDR1 is SGHRS and CDR2 is YFSETQ in the germline V gene. J lost 5 bases, V lost 1 base, and 10 bases had no gene match. This CDR3 spans 16 amino acids. CDR3 residues: CASSLFGQGAYETQYF. CDR3 sequence (DNA): TGCGCCAGCAGCTTGTTCGGTCAGGGGGCGTACGAGACCCAGTACTTC.

In its sample, this clone was seen a few times. The V gene is TRBV4-2, the J gene TRBJ1-5; possibly TRBD1 for D (5 bases). The CDR3 has 15 amino acids. Germline V gene data show CDR1 as LGHNA and CDR2 as YNFKEQ. The germline V and J ends were trimmed by 0 bases and 5 bases, with 11 bases remaining between them. As DNA, the CDR3 is TGTGCCAGCAGCCAAGAGAACCAGGGTGATCAGCCCCAGCATTTT. Its translation: CASSQENQGDQPQHF.

This sequence joins TRBV27 and TRBJ1-1; 9 bases line up with TRBD1. V trimming: 6 bases; J trimming: 4 bases; junction bases outside the gene matches: 3. CDR1 is MNHEY and CDR2 is SMNVEV in the germline V gene (reference sequence). This CDR3 is 13 amino acids long. CDR3 DNA: TGTGCCAGCAGCCCGACAGGGGGCACTGAAGCTTTCTTT. Translated: CASSPTGGTEAFF.

V usage is TRBV5-6 and J usage is TRBJ2-7; TRBD2 aligns across 8 bases. CDR1 and CDR2 (germline): SGHDT, YYEEEE. CDR3 length: 17 residues. The junction had 14 bases not matched to a gene; V was cut back by 4 bases and J by 2 bases. Here the CDR3 reads CASSGTQTSASPYEQYF. Here the CDR3 DNA reads TGTGCCAGCAGCGGAACCCAGACTAGCGCTAGTCCCTACGAGCAGTACTTC.

The table lists this clone with a count of one. The J gene is TRBJ2-5, the V gene TRBV2; no clear D. Germline CDR1 reads SNHLY; CDR2 reads FYNNEI. Deletions cut 7 bases from V and 2 bases from J, with 11 bases between. The CDR3 runs to 13 residues. This chain's CDR3 is CASISQTQETQYF. CDR3 DNA: TGTGCCAGCATTTCACAGACGCAAGAGACCCAGTACTTC.

The table lists this clone with a count of one. The chain employs TRBV6-4 and TRBJ2-7; 9 bases agree with TRBD2. The germline gives CDR1 MRHNA, CDR2 SNTAGT. The ends lost 3 bases at V and 0 bases at J; junction bases unmatched: 3. This CDR3 is built from 15 residues. This CDR3 is CASSELAGSSYEQYF. CDR3 coding DNA: TGTGCCAGCAGTGAACTAGCGGGTAGCTCCTACGAGCAGTACTTC.

This chain uses TRBV2 with TRBJ1-1, with D perhaps TRBD1 (6 bases). Trimming took 5 bases from V and 4 from J, leaving 20 bases between them. The CDR3 consists of 16 residues. CDR1 is SNHLY and CDR2 is FYNNEI in the germline V gene. For the CDR3, the DNA is TGTGCCAGCAGTCCCCTCGCCCGAACAGGGAGCACTGAAGCTTTCTTT. Translation gives CASSPLARTGSTEAFF.

The chain carries TRBV27 and TRBJ2-5; 9 nucleotides agree with TRBD1. Germline V CDR1 and CDR2: MNHEY, SMNVEV (reference sequence). The length of the CDR3 is 14 residues. Unmatched junction bases numbered 6, after V lost 5 bases and J lost 5 bases. CDR3 nucleotides: TGTGCCAGCAGTCGGACAGGGGTTCGGGAGACCCAGTACTTC. This encodes CASSRTGVRETQYF.

The chain couples TRBV30 to TRBJ2-3, with TRBD2 matching 9 bases. The V and J ends lost 1 base and 4 bases, in that order; junction bases with no gene match: 9. Germline V gene lookup returns CDR1 GTSNPN and CDR2 SVGIG (reference sequence). This CDR3 comprises 16 residues. This chain's CDR3 is CAWSDRGGGASDTQYF. CDR3 nucleotide sequence: TGTGCCTGGAGTGATCGAGGCGGGGGGGCATCAGATACGCAGTATTTT.

The chain uses TRBV5-1 and TRBJ1-5, with D perhaps matching TRBD1 (5 bases). Germline V gene lookup returns CDR1 SGHRS and CDR2 YFSETQ. The CDR3 sequence is 14 residues long. Trimming took 5 bases from V and 5 from J, leaving 14 bases between them. The DNA of the CDR3 is TGCGCCAGCAGACCTGGGGGGGTTGATCAGCCCCAGCATTTT. This sequence encodes CASRPGGVDQPQHF. Supplemented by reference TRBV5-1 and TRBJ1-5, the full variable domain reads KAGVTQTPRYLIKTRGQQVTLSCSPISGHRSVSWYQQTPGQGLQFLFEYFSETQRNKGNFPGRFSGRQFSNSRSEMNVSTLELGDSALYLCASRPGGVDQPQHFGDGTRLSIL.

The V gene is TRBV19, the J gene TRBJ2-1, with D possibly being TRBD2 (6 bases). This CDR3 region has 16 residues. V was clipped by 0 bases and J by 3 bases, with 12 bases between them. Germline assignment: CDR1 LNHDA and CDR2 SQIVND (reference sequence). The CDR3 sequence: CASSIDLGLDYNEQFF. In DNA form, the CDR3 reads TGTGCCAGTAGTATAGATCTGGGACTGGACTACAATGAGCAGTTCTTC.

The V call is TRBV6-5, the J call TRBJ2-1; 9 nucleotides match TRBD2. This CDR3 comprises 14 residues. Germline CDR1 and CDR2: MNHEY and SVGAGI. J gave up 4 bases and V 7 bases, and 5 bases lay outside the gene matches. DNA for the CDR3: TGTGCCAGCAAACCTAGCGGGATATACAATGAGCAGTTCTTC. Translating gives CASKPSGIYNEQFF.

The V and J genes are TRBV5-1 and TRBJ1-4; D call uncertain. V lost 0 bases and J lost 6, with 6 bases in between. The V gene's germline CDR1 is SGHRS and CDR2 YFSETQ. CDR3 length: 13 amino acids. In nucleotides, the CDR3 is TGCGCCAGCAGCTTGGGTCGAGATGAAAAACTGTTTTTT. It is translated as CASSLGRDEKLFF. Based on the CDR3 plus reference TRBV5-1 and TRBJ1-4, the full variable domain is KAGVTQTPRYLIKTRGQQVTLSCSPISGHRSVSWYQQTPGQGLQFLFEYFSETQRNKGNFPGRFSGRQFSNSRSEMNVSTLELGDSALYLCASSLGRDEKLFFGSGTQLSVL.

V gene TRBV6-1 combines with J gene TRBJ1-6; D unclear. Germline assignment: CDR1 MNHNS and CDR2 SASEGT. V was pared by 1 base and J by 5 bases, with 12 bases between. CDR3 length: 16 amino acids. CDR3 in amino acids: CASSEGRRGNNSPLHF. Written as DNA, the CDR3 is TGTGCCAGCAGTGAAGGGAGGCGGGGAAATAATTCACCCCTCCACTTT.

The chain has TRBV28 and TRBJ2-3; D gene unclear. Germline CDR1 MDHEN, CDR2 SYDVKM. V was cut by 1 base and J by 3 bases, with 5 bases left in between. This CDR3 spans 13 amino acids. The CDR3 sequence is CASSLSLTDTQYF. The CDR3 bases are TGTGCCAGCAGTTTATCCCTTACAGATACGCAGTATTTT.

The V gene is TRBV6-1, the J gene TRBJ1-1; TRBD1 might be the D (6 bases). Per the germline V gene, CDR1 is MNHNS and CDR2 is SASEGT. The CDR3 is made up of 15 amino acids. Between the trimmed V and J ends, which lost 0 bases and 7 bases, there was a span of 15 bases. CDR3 loop: CASSEAPGEGNEAFF. In DNA form, the CDR3 reads TGTGCCAGCAGTGAAGCTCCAGGGGAAGGGAATGAAGCTTTCTTT.

The CDR3 is CASESYRDGYTF. CDR3 in DNA: TGTGCCAGCGAAAGCTACAGGGACGGCTACACCTTC. This chain uses TRBV19 with TRBJ1-2; weak D call: TRBD1 (6 bases). The CDR3 is 12 amino acids. V lost 9 bases to trimming and J lost 8 bases, with 16 bases between them. Per the germline V gene, CDR1 is LNHDA and CDR2 is SQIVND (reference sequence).

The rearrangement joins TRBV6-5 to TRBJ1-5, with D hard to call. The V gene lost 5 bases and the J gene lost 4 bases, with 9 bases spanning the gap. The length of the CDR3 is 13 residues. Germline V CDR1 and CDR2: MNHEY, SVGAGI. This chain's CDR3 is CASSPGRNQPQHF. In DNA form, the CDR3 reads TGTGCCAGCAGTCCCGGCAGGAATCAGCCCCAGCATTTT.

This clone was recorded only once. This chain connects TRBV9 to TRBJ2-3; no definite D call. The CDR3 has 14 amino acids. V was trimmed by 0 bases and J by 3 bases, leaving 8 bases between them. CDR1 is SGDLS and CDR2 is YYNGEE in the germline V gene. The CDR3 nucleotides read TGTGCCAGCAGCGTAGATGGTAGTACAGATACGCAGTATTTT. It is translated as CASSVDGSTDTQYF.

This clone showed up just once. The CDR3, as DNA: TGTGCCAGCAGCTCGGCTGGAGGTGGCTACACCTTC. It yields the protein CASSSAGGGYTF. The rearrangement links TRBV28 to TRBJ1-2; no clear D. Trimming took 6 bases from V and 7 from J, leaving 12 bases between them. This CDR3 contains 12 residues. Per germline, CDR1 MDHEN and CDR2 SYDVKM.

This clone came up once. V usage is TRBV15 and J usage is TRBJ2-1; TRBD2 agrees at 7 bases. V dropped 3 bases and J dropped 0; count of bases not matched to a gene: 2. CDR3 length equals 15 residues. The V gene's germline CDR1 is LNHNV and CDR2 YYDKDF (reference sequence). The CDR3 nucleotides read TGTGCCACCAGCAGCGGGGGGAGCTCCTACAATGAGCAGTTCTTC. This encodes CATSSGGSSYNEQFF. Looking up the rest from reference TRBV15 and TRBJ2-1 gives the full variable domain: DAMVIQNPRYQVTQFGKPVTLSCSQTLNHNVMYWYQQKSSQAPKLLFHYYDKDFNNEADTPDNFQSRRPNTSFCFLDIRSPGLGDTAMYLCATSSGGSSYNEQFFGPGTRLTVL.

The chain uses TRBV9 and TRBJ1-2; perhaps TRBD1 as D (6 bases). From germline, CDR1 is SGDLS and CDR2 YYNGEE. This CDR3 is 13 amino acids long. V was pared by 6 bases and J by 8 bases, with 17 bases between. CDR3 residues: CASNDLGANGYTF. Here the CDR3 DNA reads TGTGCCAGCAACGACCTGGGGGCTAACGGCTACACCTTC.

This chain connects TRBV7-2 to TRBJ1-1; D uncertain. The V gene lost 5 bases and the J gene lost 11 bases, with 12 bases spanning the gap. The germline CDR1 and CDR2 sequences are SGHTA and FQGNSA. The CDR3 length is 11 residues. The CDR3 bases are TGTGCCAGCAGCAGGACTTTGCTGGCTTTCTTT. This codes for CASSRTLLAFF.

As for this clone: Distinct nucleotide sequences in the sample also encode this CDR3. The chain recombines TRBV30 with TRBJ1-1, with 7 bases fitting TRBD1. Per the germline V gene, CDR1 is GTSNPN and CDR2 is SVGIG (reference sequence). Trimming removed 0 bases from V and 3 bases from J; junction bases left unmatched: 1. This CDR3 is 13 amino acids long. The CDR3 here is CAWSVTGDTEAFF. Here the CDR3 DNA reads TGTGCCTGGAGTGTCACAGGGGACACTGAAGCTTTCTTT.

CDR3 nucleotides: TGTGCCAGCAGAGGGACAGGGGGCTTCGGAAACACCATATATTTT. Its protein product is CASRGTGGFGNTIYF. The chain couples TRBV6-5 to TRBJ1-3; 12 positions match TRBD1. The CDR3 loop spans 15 amino acids. Germline V lookup: CDR1 MNHEY, CDR2 SVGAGI. V was pared by 6 bases and J by 4 bases, with 4 bases of the junction left unmatched.

The rearrangement links TRBV11-3 to TRBJ2-7; the match to TRBD2 covers 16 bases. Trimming removed 5 bases from V and 4 bases from J; junction bases left unmatched: 11. The CDR3 totals 18 residues. Per the germline V gene, CDR1 is SGHNT and CDR2 is YENEEA. The CDR3 loop reads CASSRGTSGRVGPYEQYF. The DNA of the CDR3 is TGTGCCAGCAGCAGGGGGACTAGCGGGAGGGTAGGACCGTACGAGCAGTACTTC.